This T cell receptor beta chain was captured in a study of a mutant IDH1 vaccine in newly diagnosed glioma (dated by TCRdb to about 2021). The study in broad terms: In the chemotherapy-containing groups, vaccination started alongside temozolomide cycles, whereas in patients who had radiotherapy alone it started 4-6 weeks after radiotherapy. The roughly 30 treated patients were approximately 62% male and about 40% female, with a mean age of roughly 40 years. Prior to enrollment, standard therapy consisting of radiotherapy alone, temozolomide alone, or radiochemotherapy with temozolomide had been administered to patients, with the combination being received by most patients. Visit V12 was the week-35 safety follow-up and visit V13 was the week-47 end of study. Peripheral blood samples were drawn at six visits, namely V03 (baseline), V05, V07, V10, V12 and V13. Longitudinal TCRB deep sequencing was performed for 25 to 30 treated patients wherever samples were available for exploratory analyses. Summary of the overall study and its limitations: The authors noted that analyses of patient blood samples could not be reproduced because of sample limitations. Immune responses induced by the vaccine were seen in approximately 92% of patients across multiple MHC alleles. Availability determined which PBMC samples were chosen for TCRB deep sequencing. Pseudoprogression appeared unrelated to alterations in the top peripheral T cell clonotypes detected by TCRB sequencing.

The library was generated by the immunoSEQ multiplex PCR assay. Rearranged TCR beta chain sequences were amplified with the hsTCRB Kit following the manufacturer's protocol. TCRB libraries were sequenced on an Illumina MiSeq. Under the source paper's analysis protocol: Demultiplexing, trimming and gene mapping were performed with the kit vendor's proprietary platform. The source is immuneACCESS, and TCRdb retained only in-frame sequences with V and J called. Part of the clones is not carried over; for the studies checked, unresolved V genes explain less than half of this, and the remainder is unexplained. The V and J calls and the clone size are those of that table, but D and trimming were determined from the DNA. This sample holds 30,000 to 40,000 clones; about 82% were observed only once. More than 3% of the sample is in the top ten clones. The time point label, as the study defines it: week 35, safety follow-up. Every vaccine dose consisted of 300 ug of a 20-mer mutant IDH1 peptide in Montanide, administered subcutaneously together with topical imiquimod. Patients were given eight vaccinations, in weeks 1, 3, 5, 7, 11, 15, 19 and 23, which matched visits V03 through V10. Newly diagnosed WHO grade 3 or 4 IDH1-mutant astrocytomas showing loss of nuclear ATRX were present in the donors. The samples were drawn from NOA16, a multicentre, single-arm, open-label phase I trial in Germany that tested a mutant IDH1 peptide vaccine in humans for the first time. Genomic DNA for TCRB sequencing was extracted from EDTA blood using the DNeasy Blood and Tissue Kit.

As regards this clone: It has no known antigen specificity. No base qualities exist here, and no much larger clone lies one base off it.

The CDR3, from cysteine to phenylalanine, totals 15 residues. Of the read, only the CDR3 DNA is kept; its 45 bases are in frame from base 1. The germline V gene (reference sequence) yields SEHNR for CDR1 and FQNEAQ for CDR2. The trim is 1 base for V and 4 bases for J, with a gap of 12 bases between the germline ends. The chain is assembled from TRBV7-9 and TRBJ2-3; a weak D assignment points to TRBD2 (7 bases agree). The clonotype comes from a man in his forties with glioma. Some clones in this sample may be carry-over from other donors' samples. The sequencing used PBMCs, collected from a glioma patient whose treatment included an IDH1 peptide vaccine. Here is the DNA: TGTGCCAGCAGCTTAGAGGGGGGGGGAGCAGATACGCAGTATTTT. Translated, this gives CASSLEGGGADTQYF.